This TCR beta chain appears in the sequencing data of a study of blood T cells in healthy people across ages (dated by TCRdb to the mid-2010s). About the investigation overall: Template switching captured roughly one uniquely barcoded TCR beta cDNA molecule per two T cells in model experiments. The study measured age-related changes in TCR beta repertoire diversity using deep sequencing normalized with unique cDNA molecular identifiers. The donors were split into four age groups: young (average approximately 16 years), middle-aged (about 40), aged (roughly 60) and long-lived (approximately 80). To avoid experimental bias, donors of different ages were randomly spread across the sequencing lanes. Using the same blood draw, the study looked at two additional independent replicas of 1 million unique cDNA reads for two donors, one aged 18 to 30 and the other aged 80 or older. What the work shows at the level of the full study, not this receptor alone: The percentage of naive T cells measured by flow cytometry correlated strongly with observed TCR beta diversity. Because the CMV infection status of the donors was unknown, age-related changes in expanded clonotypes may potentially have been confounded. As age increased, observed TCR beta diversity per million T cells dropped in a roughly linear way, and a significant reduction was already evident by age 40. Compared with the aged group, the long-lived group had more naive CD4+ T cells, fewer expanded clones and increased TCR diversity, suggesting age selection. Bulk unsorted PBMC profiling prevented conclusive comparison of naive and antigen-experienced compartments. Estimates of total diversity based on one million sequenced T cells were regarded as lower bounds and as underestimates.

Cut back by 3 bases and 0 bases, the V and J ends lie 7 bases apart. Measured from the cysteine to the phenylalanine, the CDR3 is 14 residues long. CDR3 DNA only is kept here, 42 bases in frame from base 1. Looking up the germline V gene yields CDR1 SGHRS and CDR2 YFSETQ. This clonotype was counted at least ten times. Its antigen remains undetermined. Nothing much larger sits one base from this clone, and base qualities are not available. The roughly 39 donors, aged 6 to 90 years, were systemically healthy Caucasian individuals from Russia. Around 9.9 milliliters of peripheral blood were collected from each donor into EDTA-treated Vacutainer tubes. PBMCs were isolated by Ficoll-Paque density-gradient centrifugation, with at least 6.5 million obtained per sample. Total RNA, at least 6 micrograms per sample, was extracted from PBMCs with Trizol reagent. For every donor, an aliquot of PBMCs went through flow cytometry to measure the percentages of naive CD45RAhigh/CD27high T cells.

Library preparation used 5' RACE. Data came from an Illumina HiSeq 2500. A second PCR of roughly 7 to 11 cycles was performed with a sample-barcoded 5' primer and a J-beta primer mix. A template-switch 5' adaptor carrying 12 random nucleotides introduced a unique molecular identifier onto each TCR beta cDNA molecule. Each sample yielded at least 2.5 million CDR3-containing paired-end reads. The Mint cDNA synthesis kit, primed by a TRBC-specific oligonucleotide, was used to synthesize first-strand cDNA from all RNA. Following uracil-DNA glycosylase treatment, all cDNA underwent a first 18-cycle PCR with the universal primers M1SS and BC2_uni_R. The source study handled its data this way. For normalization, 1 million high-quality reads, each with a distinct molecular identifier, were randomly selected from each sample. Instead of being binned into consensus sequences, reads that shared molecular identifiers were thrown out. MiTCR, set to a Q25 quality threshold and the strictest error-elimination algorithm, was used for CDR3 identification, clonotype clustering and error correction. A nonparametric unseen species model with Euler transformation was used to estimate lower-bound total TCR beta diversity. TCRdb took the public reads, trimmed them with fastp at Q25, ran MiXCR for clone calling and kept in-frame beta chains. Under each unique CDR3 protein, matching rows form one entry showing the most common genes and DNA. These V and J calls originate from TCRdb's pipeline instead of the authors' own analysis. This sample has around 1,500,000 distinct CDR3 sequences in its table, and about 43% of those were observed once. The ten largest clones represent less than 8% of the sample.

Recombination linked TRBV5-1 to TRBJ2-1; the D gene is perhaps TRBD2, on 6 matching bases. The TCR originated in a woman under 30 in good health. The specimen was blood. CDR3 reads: CASSSGDSYNEQFF. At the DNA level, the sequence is TGCGCCAGCAGCTCGGGGGACTCCTACAATGAGCAGTTCTTC.